The 18 T cell receptor beta chains below were found in one sample sequenced in a study of control samples from healthy donors and cancer patients. Method: immunoSEQ multiplex PCR; TCRdb's copy keeps in-frame clones and lacks some. Seen here are 150,000 to 200,000 clones, 88% observed once, and the top ten hold under 5%. Input material: blood. Receptor source: a woman aged 25-40 years in good health.

This clone was seen at least ten times. The chain joins TRBV2 to TRBJ2-7, with D unclear. The CDR3 is made up of 13 amino acids. Germline values: CDR1 SNHLY, CDR2 FYNNEI. Trimming took 8 bases from V and 0 from J, leaving 11 bases between them. The DNA for the CDR3 is TGTGCCAGCGTCTCGGCGAACTCCTACGAGCAGTACTTC. This translates into CASVSANSYEQYF. The variable domain in full, completed from reference TRBV2 and TRBJ2-7, reads EPEVTQTPSHQVTQMGQEVILRCVPISNHLYFYWYRQILGQKVEFLVSFYNNEISEKSEIFDDQFSVERPDGSNFTLKIRSTKLEDSAMYFCASVSANSYEQYFGPGTRLTVT.

The V gene is TRBV5-4, the J gene TRBJ1-3; 9 positions agree with TRBD1. V shed 3 bases and J 7 bases; nucleotides not matched to a gene: 8. Germline CDR1 SGHNT, CDR2 YYREEE (reference sequence). The CDR3 is 15 residues long. CDR3 region: CASSSGQGRSNTIYF. In DNA, the CDR3 is TGTGCCAGCAGCTCTGGACAGGGGAGAAGTAACACCATATATTTT.

The chain links TRBV12-3 or TRBV12-4 to TRBJ1-5; D not resolved. This CDR3 is built from 13 residues. V was cut by 0 bases and J by 2 bases, with 2 bases left in between. The CDR3 here is CASSLAGNQPQHF. The CDR3 DNA follows: TGTGCCAGCAGTTTAGCGGGCAATCAGCCCCAGCATTTT.

The chain recombines TRBV27 with TRBJ1-6; D is possibly TRBD1 (5 bases). Germline V gives CDR1 MNHEY, CDR2 SMNVEV (reference sequence). The germline V and J ends were trimmed by 6 bases and 7 bases, with 19 bases remaining between them. The CDR3 runs to 16 residues. CDR3 nucleotides: TGTGCCAGCAGCTATGAACCACGACAGCGGAATTCACCCCTCCACTTT. It codes for CASSYEPRQRNSPLHF.

The rearrangement uses TRBV5-1 and TRBJ2-5, with a weak D call TRBD2 (6 bases). Per the germline V gene, CDR1 is SGHRS and CDR2 is YFSETQ. This CDR3 comprises 15 residues. V gave up 3 bases and J gave up 3 bases, with 15 bases separating them. The CDR3, as DNA: TGCGCCAGCAGCTCCGAGGGACTGTCAAAAGAGACCCAGTACTTC. Encoded protein: CASSSEGLSKETQYF.

The rearrangement links TRBV10-2 to TRBJ1-5; tentative D call: TRBD1 (6 bases). The V end lost 2 bases, the J end lost 6 bases, and 11 bases lay between the germline ends. The CDR3 runs 14 residues. Germline V lookup: CDR1 WSHSY, CDR2 SAAADI. CDR3 coding DNA: TGCGCCAGCAGTGAGGGAGGGGGAGGTCAGCCCCAGCATTTT. Its protein product is CASSEGGGGQPQHF.

There are a few counts of this clone. The V gene is TRBV4-2, the J gene TRBJ2-1; the D gene is possibly TRBD2 (6 bases). Germline loops: CDR1 LGHNA, CDR2 YNFKEQ. V shed 3 bases and J shed 7 bases, with 10 bases lying between them. The CDR3 has 13 amino acids. CDR3 bases: TGTGCCAGCAGCCAGGCCGGAGGGAATGAGCAGTTCTTC. Translation: CASSQAGGNEQFF.

The V gene is TRBV11-2, the J gene TRBJ1-2; the D gene is possibly TRBD1 (5 bases). Per germline, CDR1 SGHAT and CDR2 FQNNGV. V was cut by 4 bases and J by 1 base, with 10 bases left in between. The length of the CDR3 is 14 residues. The DNA for the CDR3 is TGTGCCAGCAGCTACGGGGGGGGTAACTATGGCTACACCTTC. Translation: CASSYGGGNYGYTF.

Comment on this clone: Compared with germline, one end of the junction differs, possibly owing to a read error. The same CDR3 is also encoded by other DNA sequences in this sample. V gene TRBV2 combines with J gene TRBJ1-6; D is unresolved. Germline V gene lookup returns CDR1 SNHLY and CDR2 FYNNEI. The CDR3 spans 15 residues. The CDR3 nucleotides are TGTGCCAGTAGTGAAGCCCAGATATCCAATTCACCCCTCCACTTT. Translating it yields CASSEAQISNSPLHF.

The chain employs TRBV28 and TRBJ1-2, with 12 bases identical to TRBD1. V shed 5 bases and J 7 bases; nucleotides not matched to a gene: 8. The CDR3 spans 15 residues. Germline CDR1 MDHEN, CDR2 SYDVKM. The CDR3 is CASSLPGQGASGYTF. The CDR3, as DNA: TGTGCCAGCAGTCTCCCGGGACAGGGGGCGAGTGGCTACACCTTC.

Notes on this clone: Other DNA sequences from this sample encode an identical CDR3 as well. The chain is built from TRBV3-1 (or the pseudogene TRBV3-2) and TRBJ1-3; no reliable D call. From germline, CDR1 is LGHDT and CDR2 YNNKEL (reference sequence). The germline V and J ends were trimmed by 1 base and 4 bases, with 5 bases remaining between them. The CDR3 contains 13 residues. CDR3 sequence: CASSQGGGNTIYF. The CDR3, as DNA: TGTGCCAGCAGCCAAGGGGGAGGAAACACCATATATTTT.

V gene TRBV15 combines with J gene TRBJ1-1, with D possibly TRBD1 on 5 matching bases. Looked up from germline, CDR1 is LNHNV and CDR2 is YYDKDF (reference sequence). Trimming shortened V by 6 bases and J by 2 bases, and 13 bases separated the two germline ends. The CDR3 is made up of 14 amino acids. The chain's CDR3 is CATRPGGHNTEAFF. The DNA for the CDR3 is TGTGCCACCAGACCAGGAGGACACAACACTGAAGCTTTCTTT.

In this sample, this clone turned up once. This rearrangement joins TRBV3-1 (or the pseudogene TRBV3-2) to TRBJ2-5; 7 nucleotides line up with TRBD2. This CDR3 has 15 residues. CDR1 is LGHDT and CDR2 is YNNKEL in the germline V gene (reference sequence). V trimming: 1 base; J trimming: 4 bases; junction bases outside the gene matches: 6. CDR3 residues: CASSQGSGATETQYF. CDR3 bases: TGTGCCAGCAGCCAAGGGAGCGGGGCTACAGAGACCCAGTACTTC.

This clone was seen only a few times. The rearrangement joins TRBV5-1 to TRBJ2-2, with D maybe TRBD2 (6 bases). This CDR3 is 16 amino acids long. V lost 1 base to trimming and J lost 2 bases, with 12 bases between them. Germline V gene sequence: CDR1 SGHRS, CDR2 YFSETQ. The CDR3 DNA is TGCGCCAGCAGCTTGATGGGACTTTTTAACACCGGGGAGCTGTTTTTT. Translated, it gives CASSLMGLFNTGELFF.

There are a few counts of this clone. The chain couples TRBV7-2 to TRBJ1-1; no reliable D call. There are 14 residues in the CDR3. Trimming took 4 bases from V and 4 from J, leaving 13 bases between them. Germline CDR1 SGHTA, CDR2 FQGNSA. The CDR3 loop reads CASSSQPAGTEAFF. CDR3 nucleotide sequence: TGTGCCAGCAGCTCTCAGCCCGCTGGCACTGAAGCTTTCTTT. The full variable domain, its missing parts supplied by reference TRBV7-2 and TRBJ1-1, is GAGVSQSPSNKVTEKGKDVELRCDPISGHTALYWYRQSLGQGLEFLIYFQGNSAPDKSGLPSDRFSAERTGGSVSTLTIQRTQQEDSAVYLCASSSQPAGTEAFFGQGTRLTVV.

The chain carries TRBV19 and TRBJ1-4; 12 bases line up with TRBD1. The CDR3 is 17 residues long. Germline V gene lookup returns CDR1 LNHDA and CDR2 SQIVND (reference sequence). V shed 2 bases, J shed 6 bases, and the junction held 7 bases outside the gene matches. CDR3 DNA sequence: TGTGCCAGTAGTATATGGGGACAGGGGGCGGCGGATGAAAAACTGTTTTTT. Its translation: CASSIWGQGAADEKLFF. The full variable domain, in which reference TRBV19 and TRBJ1-4 provide the parts outside the CDR3, is DGGITQSPKYLFRKEGQNVTLSCEQNLNHDAMYWYRQDPGQGLRLIYYSQIVNDFQKGDIAEGYSVSREKKESFPLTVTSAQKNPTAFYLCASSIWGQGAADEKLFFGSGTQLSVL.

The chain joins TRBV6-5 to TRBJ2-7; D is perhaps TRBD1 (6 bases). The V and J ends lost 8 bases and 0 bases respectively, with 14 bases between them. The CDR3 has 14 amino acids. Germline CDR1 and CDR2: MNHEY and SVGAGI. The CDR3 region has the DNA TGTGCCAGCCGCAGGACAGTCAGCTCCTACGAGCAGTACTTC. Amino acids: CASRRTVSSYEQYF.

This chain joins TRBV19 and TRBJ2-6; possible D gene TRBD2, 6 bases. Trimming stripped 10 bases from V and 1 base from J, with 26 bases between. Looked up from germline, CDR1 is LNHDA and CDR2 is SQIVND (reference sequence). The CDR3 consists of 19 residues. The CDR3 nucleotides are TGTGCCACTCCTTACGGGGGACGTGGAGACGGGTCTGGGGCCAACGTCCTGACTTTC. Encoded protein: CATPYGGRGDGSGANVLTF. The entire variable domain, with the rest obtained from reference TRBV19 and TRBJ2-6, is as follows: DGGITQSPKYLFRKEGQNVTLSCEQNLNHDAMYWYRQDPGQGLRLIYYSQIVNDFQKGDIAEGYSVSREKKESFPLTVTSAQKNPTAFYLCATPYGGRGDGSGANVLTFGAGSRLTVL.